This TCR beta chain was identified in a study of shared clonotypes between healthy human individuals. On the study more broadly: Per-donor plates numbered three CD4 naive, three CD4 memory, two CD8 naive and one CD8 memory. Study results and caveats: About 5.2% was the fraction of naive CD4 clonotypes found shared across a few donors.

About this clone: What it binds is not known.

Naive CD8 cells lacked CD45RO, underwent positive selection for CCR7 and left out terminally differentiated effector memory CD45RA+ cells. Genomic DNA of each subset was evenly split across several immunoSEQ plates. Assay used: immunoSEQ multiplex PCR; TCRdb lists only in-frame clones, some missing. Of approximately 2,200,000 clones detected, 90% to 95% appear once; the ten largest clones hold roughly 1.7%. The germline V gene encodes CDR1 SGDLS and CDR2 YYNGEE. The CDR3 loop spans 16 amino acids. The J segment lost 6 bases and the V segment lost 2 bases, leaving 10 bases of the junction unmatched. The chain recombines TRBV9 with TRBJ2-1, with 8 bases identical to TRBD2. The receptor was isolated from a man aged 18 to 35 in good health. Some clones in this sample may be carry-over from other donors' samples. Sequenced: naive CD8+ T cells from PBMCs. The CDR3 coding sequence is TGTGCCAGCAGCGTTTTCTTTAGCGGGACCCTCAATGAGCAGTTCTTC. Its protein product is CASSVFFSGTLNEQFF.